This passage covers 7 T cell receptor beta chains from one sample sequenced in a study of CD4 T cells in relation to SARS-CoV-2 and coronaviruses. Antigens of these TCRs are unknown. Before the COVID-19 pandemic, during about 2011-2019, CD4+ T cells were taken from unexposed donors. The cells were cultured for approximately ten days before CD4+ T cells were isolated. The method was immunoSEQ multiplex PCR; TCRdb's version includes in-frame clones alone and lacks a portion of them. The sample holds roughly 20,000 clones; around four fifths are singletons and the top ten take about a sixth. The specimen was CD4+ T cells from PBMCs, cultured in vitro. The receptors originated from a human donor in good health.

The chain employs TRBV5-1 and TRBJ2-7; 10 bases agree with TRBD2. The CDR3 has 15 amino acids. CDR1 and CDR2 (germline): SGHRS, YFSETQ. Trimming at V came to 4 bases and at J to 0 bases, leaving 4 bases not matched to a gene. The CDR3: CASSVSGRASYEQYF. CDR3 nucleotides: TGCGCCAGCAGCGTGAGCGGGAGGGCCTCCTACGAGCAGTACTTC.

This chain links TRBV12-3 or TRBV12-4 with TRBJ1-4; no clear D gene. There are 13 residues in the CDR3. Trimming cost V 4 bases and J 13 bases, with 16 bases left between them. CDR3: CASSSWDDGILFF. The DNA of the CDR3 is TGTGCCAGCAGTTCCTGGGATGACGGTATACTGTTTTTT.

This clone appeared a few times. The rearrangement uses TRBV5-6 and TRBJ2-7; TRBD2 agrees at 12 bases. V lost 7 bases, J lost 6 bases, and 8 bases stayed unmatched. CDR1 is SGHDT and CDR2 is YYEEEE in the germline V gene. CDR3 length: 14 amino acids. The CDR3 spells CASGRLAGEGEQYF. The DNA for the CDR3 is TGTGCCAGCGGACGACTAGCGGGAGAGGGCGAGCAGTACTTC.

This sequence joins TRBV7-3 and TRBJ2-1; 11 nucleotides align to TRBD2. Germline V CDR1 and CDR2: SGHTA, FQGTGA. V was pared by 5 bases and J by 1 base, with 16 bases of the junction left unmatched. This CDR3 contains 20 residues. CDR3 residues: CASSPHFSGRARGSYNEQFF. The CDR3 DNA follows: TGTGCCAGCAGCCCCCATTTTAGCGGGAGGGCCAGGGGGTCCTACAATGAGCAGTTCTTC.

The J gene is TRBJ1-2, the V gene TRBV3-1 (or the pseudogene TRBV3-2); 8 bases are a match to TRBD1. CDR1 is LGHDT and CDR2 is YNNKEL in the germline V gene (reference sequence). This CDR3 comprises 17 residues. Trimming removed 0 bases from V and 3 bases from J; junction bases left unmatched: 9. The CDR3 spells CASSQDIDGQGDYGYTF. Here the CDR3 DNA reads TGTGCCAGCAGCCAAGATATTGATGGACAGGGCGACTATGGCTACACCTTC.

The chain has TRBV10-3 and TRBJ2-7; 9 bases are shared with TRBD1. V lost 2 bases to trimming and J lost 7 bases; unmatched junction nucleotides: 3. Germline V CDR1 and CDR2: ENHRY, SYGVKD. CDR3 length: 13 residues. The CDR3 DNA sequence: TGTGCCATCAGTGAGAACAGGGGGCATGAGCAGTACTTC. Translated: CAISENRGHEQYF.

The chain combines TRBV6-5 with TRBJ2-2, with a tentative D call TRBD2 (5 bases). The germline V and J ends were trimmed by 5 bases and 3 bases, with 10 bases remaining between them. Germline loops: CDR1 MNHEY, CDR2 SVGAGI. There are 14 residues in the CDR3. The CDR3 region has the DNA TGTGCCAGCAGTAAGAGCGGTTACACCGGGGAGCTGTTTTTT. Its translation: CASSKSGYTGELFF.